A single sample is the source of the 4 T cell receptor beta chains below, sequenced in a study of blood T cell repertoires in COVID-19. Only in-frame clones appear in the TCRdb table, and some are missing; sequencing was by immunoSEQ multiplex PCR. The table includes 85,000 to 130,000 clones, approximately 80% detected once. The sample taken for sequencing was peripheral blood. The receptors were sampled from a woman aged 55-69 years with acute or convalescent COVID-19.

CDR3 coding DNA: TGTGCCAGCAGCTCTGGGACAGGGGACACCAGCTACACCTTC. Protein sequence: CASSSGTGDTSYTF. The rearrangement joins TRBV5-4 to TRBJ1-2; TRBD1 aligns across 10 bases. V trimming: 3 bases; J trimming: 9 bases; junction bases outside the gene matches: 8. Germline values: CDR1 SGHNT, CDR2 YYREEE (reference sequence). The CDR3 has 14 amino acids.

The chain links TRBV5-1 to TRBJ2-1; 12 bases align to TRBD2. The germline V gene has CDR1 SGHRS and CDR2 YFSETQ. The CDR3 is 18 residues long. V was pared by 0 bases and J by 2 bases, with 6 bases of the junction left unmatched. The DNA for the CDR3 is TGCGCCAGCAGCTTGGGACTAGCGGGAGCTAGGGCCTACAATGAGCAGTTCTTC. Translated: CASSLGLAGARAYNEQFF.

Written as DNA, the CDR3 is TGTGCCAGTAGTATTAGGGGGTCCGATGAAGCTTTCTTT. The encoded protein is CASSIRGSDEAFF. This chain links TRBV19 with TRBJ1-1; a possible D gene is TRBD1 (6 bases). This CDR3 is built from 13 residues. Trimming shortened V by 3 bases and J by 7 bases, and 12 bases separated the two germline ends. The V gene's germline CDR1 is LNHDA and CDR2 SQIVND (reference sequence).

In this sample, this clone turned up once. V is TRBV15 and J is TRBJ1-5; possible D gene TRBD1, 6 bases. From germline, CDR1 is LNHNV and CDR2 YYDKDF (reference sequence). The CDR3 length is 16 residues. The V end lost 0 bases, the J end lost 2 bases, and 11 bases lay between the germline ends. The CDR3 nucleotides read TGTGCCACCAGCAGAGATGTATACAGGGGCAATCAGCCCCAGCATTTT. Residues: CATSRDVYRGNQPQHF.